The 29 T cell receptor beta chains below come from one sample, sequenced in a study of T cells in Graves' hyperthyroidism and ophthalmopathy. Amplified TCR beta CDR3 regions came from RNA transcripts. A set of HTBI primers served as the primers for a first-round RT-PCR of the TCR CDR3. TCRdb re-derived calls from the multiplex PCR reads in MiXCR, one entry per CDR3 protein. The sample includes 450,000 to 650,000 distinct CDR3 sequences, 11% to 15% of them seen just once. Material for sequencing was blood. The receptors originated from a woman between 18 and 30 years old with Graves' ophthalmopathy.

In this sample, this clonotype turned up many times. The CDR3: CASSLTQGSNYGYTF. The CDR3 DNA reads TGTGCCAGCAGCTTAACACAGGGATCTAACTATGGCTACACCTTC. The J gene is TRBJ1-2, the V gene TRBV7-2; possibly TRBD1 for D (6 bases). Germline CDR1 SGHTA, CDR2 FQGNSA. This CDR3 contains 15 residues. Trimming stripped 2 bases from V and 0 bases from J, with 10 bases between.

The genes are TRBV4-1 and TRBJ2-1, with 13 bases fitting TRBD2. Germline lookup yields CDR1 MGHRA and CDR2 YSYEKL. V dropped 4 bases and J dropped 9; count of bases not matched to a gene: 9. This CDR3 is 16 amino acids long. CDR3 sequence (DNA): TGCGCCAGCAGCCCCCGGACTAGCGGGAGTAATGGTGAGCAGTTCTTC. Its protein is CASSPRTSGSNGEQFF.

V usage is TRBV12-3 or TRBV12-4 and J usage is TRBJ2-7, with 11 bases that match TRBD2. This CDR3 is 15 amino acids long. V lost 6 bases and J lost 1; bases outside the gene matches: 5. CDR3 residues: CASRSGTSGSYEQYF. DNA of the CDR3: TGTGCCAGCAGATCCGGGACTAGCGGTTCCTACGAGCAGTACTTC.

This clonotype was seen a few times. This sequence joins TRBV3-1 and TRBJ1-6; TRBD1 matches 7 bases. CDR3 length: 14 residues. Losses at the gene ends were 1 base for V and 10 bases for J; bases not matched to a gene: 4. CDR1 and CDR2 from the germline V gene are LGHDT and YNNKEL (reference sequence). The CDR3 DNA sequence: TGTGCCAGCAGCCAAGCGGGACAGAGGTCACCCCTCCACTTT. Translated: CASSQAGQRSPLHF.

Many counts were recorded for this clonotype. The rearrangement joins TRBV12-3 or TRBV12-4 to TRBJ2-5; 10 bases are a match to TRBD2. There are 16 residues in the CDR3. J lost 3 bases, V lost 1 base, and 5 bases had no gene match. The CDR3 region has the DNA TGTGCCAGCAGTTTAGAGTCTAGCGGGAGAAAAGAGACCCAGTACTTC. Translating it yields CASSLESSGRKETQYF.

This clonotype turned up a few times. The V gene is TRBV12-3 or TRBV12-4, the J gene TRBJ1-2; 8 bases are shared with TRBD1. V lost 6 bases and J lost 8; bases outside the gene matches: 5. This CDR3 contains 12 residues. The CDR3 DNA reads as TGTGCCAGCAGGGACAGGGCCGGGGGCTACACCTTC. The encoded protein is CASRDRAGGYTF.

The sample holds many counts of this clonotype. CDR3 nucleotides: TGTGCCAGCATCCTAGGGGGCCCCAATGAGCAGTTCTTC. Protein product: CASILGGPNEQFF. The V call is TRBV12-3 or TRBV12-4, the J call TRBJ2-1; TRBD1 matches 7 bases. J was trimmed by 6 bases and V by 7 bases; bases with no gene match: 6. The CDR3 sequence is 13 residues long.

In its sample, this clonotype was seen once. Germline and junction disagree at one end, which may indicate a read error. This chain connects TRBV3-1 to TRBJ2-1; 15 nucleotides align to TRBD2. The CDR3 is 18 residues long. CDR1 is LGHDT, CDR2 YNNKEL, per germline (reference sequence). The DNA for the CDR3 is TGTGCCGGCAGCCAAGATAGGACTAGCGGGAGGGGGTACAATGAGCAGTTCTTC. The encoded protein is CAGSQDRTSGRGYNEQFF.

This clonotype was picked up many times. The CDR3 spells CASGFQLAGAFEQFF. CDR3 nucleotides: TGTGCTAGTGGTTTCCAACTAGCGGGAGCTTTTGAGCAGTTCTTC. The chain carries TRBV12-5 and TRBJ2-1; TRBD2 aligns across 11 bases. The CDR3 loop spans 15 amino acids. Germline values: CDR1 LGHNT, CDR2 FRNRAP. With V trimmed by 3 bases and J by 9 bases, 7 bases remained unmatched.

This clonotype was detected only a few times. V usage is TRBV3-1 and J usage is TRBJ1-5; D unresolved. The V gene lost 0 bases and the J gene lost 0 bases, with 12 bases spanning the gap. This CDR3 region has 17 residues. Per germline, CDR1 LGHDT and CDR2 YNNKEL (reference sequence). The CDR3 nucleotides are TGTGCCAGCAGCCAAGATTCGAGAGGATATAGCAATCAGCCCCAGCATTTT. Encoded protein: CASSQDSRGYSNQPQHF. The whole variable domain, remainder taken from reference TRBV3-1 and TRBJ1-5, is DTAVSQTPKYLVTQMGNDKSIKCEQNLGHDTMYWYKQDSKKFLKIMFSYNNKELIINETVPNRFSPKSPDKAHLNLHINSLELGDSAVYFCASSQDSRGYSNQPQHFGDGTRLSIL.

J is TRBJ2-2 and V is TRBV5-5; 10 bases map to TRBD2. In germline, CDR1 is SGHKS, CDR2 YYEKEE (reference sequence). This CDR3 is built from 20 residues. V dropped 5 bases and J dropped 3; count of bases not matched to a gene: 19. The CDR3 sequence: CASRGNGTVWTSGHTGELFF. CDR3 DNA sequence: TGTGCCAGCAGGGGCAATGGGACAGTATGGACTAGCGGACACACCGGGGAGCTGTTTTTT.

This clonotype was counted ten times or more. The chain uses TRBV12-3 or TRBV12-4 and TRBJ2-2, with 7 bases that match TRBD2. This CDR3 contains 18 residues. J was trimmed by 0 bases and V by 0 bases; bases with no gene match: 7. CDR3 bases: TGTGCCAGCAGTTTAGCGCATGGGGGGGGTACGAACACCGGGGAGCTGTTTTTT. Encoded protein: CASSLAHGGGTNTGELFF.

This clonotype was seen at least ten times. V is TRBV20-1 and J is TRBJ2-2, with a possible D match to TRBD2 (6 bases). This CDR3 comprises 13 residues. Trimming pared 5 bases from V and 1 base from J, leaving 8 bases between. Germline V gives CDR1 DFQATT, CDR2 SNEGSKA (reference sequence). The CDR3 loop reads CSAVAENTGELFF. The CDR3, as DNA: TGCAGTGCTGTAGCGGAGAACACCGGGGAGCTGTTTTTT.

This clonotype was seen at least ten times. The chain combines TRBV29-1 with TRBJ2-7, with D hard to call. The germline V gene encodes CDR1 SQVTM and CDR2 ANQGSEA. Trimming removed 3 bases at V and 6 bases at J, with 12 bases between. This CDR3 contains 12 residues. The DNA of the CDR3 is TGCAGCGTTGACGGCCGGAACGGCGAGCAGTACTTC. It yields the protein CSVDGRNGEQYF.

In nucleotides, the CDR3 is TGTGCCAGCAGTTCCAGCGGGCGATCCTACAATGAGCAGTTCTTC. It codes for CASSSSGRSYNEQFF. This chain connects TRBV6-1 to TRBJ2-1; D possibly corresponds to TRBD2 (6 bases). This CDR3 is 15 amino acids long. Germline V gene lookup returns CDR1 MNHNS and CDR2 SASEGT. Trimming removed 5 bases from V and 1 base from J, with 12 bases in between.

This clonotype was picked up many times. The chain employs TRBV6-1 and TRBJ1-1, with D possibly being TRBD1 (6 bases). Germline V CDR1 and CDR2: MNHNS, SASEGT. There are 14 residues in the CDR3. Trimming removed 10 bases from V and 2 bases from J, with 17 bases in between. This CDR3 reads CANRDTLANTEAFF. CDR3 in DNA: TGTGCCAACCGGGACACCCTCGCTAACACTGAAGCTTTCTTT.

This clonotype came up a few times. Possible read error: a much larger clone is one base away. The chain couples TRBV27 to TRBJ2-7; 10 nucleotides agree with TRBD2. The germline V gene has CDR1 MNHEY and CDR2 SMNVEV (reference sequence). This CDR3 region has 14 residues. The CDR3 sequence: CASSNLAGAYGQYF. CDR3 nucleotide sequence: TGTGCCAGCAGTAACCTAGCGGGGGCCTACGGGCAGTACTTC.

This clonotype has at least ten counts. This chain connects TRBV18 to TRBJ2-4; D gene ambiguous. The CDR3 sequence is 12 residues long. V gave up 4 bases and J gave up 6 bases, with 7 bases separating them. Germline CDR1 is KGHSH and CDR2 is LQKENI. DNA for the CDR3: TGTGCCAGCTCACTTCCGGGAAACATTCAGTACTTC. Residues: CASSLPGNIQYF.

This clonotype was counted many times. This chain connects TRBV7-3 to TRBJ2-5; TRBD2 aligns across 7 bases. The length of the CDR3 is 15 residues. Per the germline V gene, CDR1 is SGHTA and CDR2 is FQGTGA. With 5 bases clipped from V and 0 bases from J, the junction kept 6 bases outside the gene matches. The CDR3 region has the DNA TGTGCCAGCAGCCCTTATGGGGGGGACCAAGAGACCCAGTACTTC. Protein sequence: CASSPYGGDQETQYF.

This clonotype was observed a handful of times. The rearrangement links TRBV5-1 to TRBJ1-1; weak D call: TRBD1 (6 bases). Germline CDR1 SGHRS, CDR2 YFSETQ. V dropped 5 bases and J dropped 0 bases, with 14 bases sitting between them. The CDR3 is 15 amino acids. The CDR3 region is CASSLRQAMNTEAFF. The CDR3 DNA reads as TGCGCCAGCAGTCTTAGACAGGCTATGAACACTGAAGCTTTCTTT.

This clonotype was recorded at least ten times. V usage is TRBV12-3 or TRBV12-4 and J usage is TRBJ2-7; 7 bases line up with TRBD1. The CDR3 is 11 amino acids. J lost 4 bases, V lost 6 bases, and 0 bases had no gene match. CDR3 DNA sequence: TGTGCCAGCAGGACAGGGTACGAGCAGTACTTC. This sequence encodes CASRTGYEQYF.

This clonotype appeared many times. This sequence joins TRBV30 and TRBJ1-4; possible D gene TRBD1, 6 bases. The germline V gene encodes CDR1 GTSNPN and CDR2 SVGIG (reference sequence). The CDR3 covers 13 residues. The V end was cut by 5 bases, the J end by 8 bases, with 15 bases between. As DNA, the CDR3 is TGTGCCTGGGGAAACAGGGTCGGGGAAAAACTGTTTTTT. Its translation: CAWGNRVGEKLFF.

The table lists this clonotype with many counts. As DNA, the CDR3 is TGTGCCAGCAGCTTAACTAGCGGGAGGGCCTCAGTCTATGAGCAGTTCTTC. Its protein product is CASSLTSGRASVYEQFF. The rearrangement joins TRBV7-9 to TRBJ2-1, with 13 bases matching TRBD2. With 2 bases clipped from V and 8 bases from J, the junction kept 9 bases outside the gene matches. Germline-derived CDR1 and CDR2 are SEHNR and FQNEAQ (reference sequence). The CDR3 length is 17 residues.

In its sample, this clonotype was seen many times. The chain joins TRBV28 to TRBJ2-7; D ambiguous. The CDR3 is made up of 11 amino acids. Germline values: CDR1 MDHEN, CDR2 SYDVKM. Trimming stripped 6 bases from V and 3 bases from J, with 6 bases between. In DNA form, the CDR3 reads TGTGCCAGCAGCACAATCTACGAGCAGTACTTC. Translation gives CASSTIYEQYF.

The chain joins TRBV12-3 or TRBV12-4 to TRBJ1-5; 9 nucleotides agree with TRBD1. This CDR3 region has 15 residues. V shed 5 bases, J shed 4 bases, and the junction held 6 bases outside the gene matches. CDR3 sequence (DNA): TGTGCCAGCAGTCCTACGACAGGGGGGAATCAGCCCCAGCATTTT. Translation: CASSPTTGGNQPQHF.

This clonotype was observed at least ten times. The chain combines TRBV2 with TRBJ1-2, with D unclear. Germline CDR1 and CDR2: SNHLY and FYNNEI. This CDR3 region has 14 residues. V gave up 4 bases and J gave up 3 bases, with 12 bases separating them. The CDR3 nucleotides read TGTGCCAGCAGTGGATACCCACAAGACTATGGCTACACCTTC. Translated, it gives CASSGYPQDYGYTF.

This clonotype appeared a few times. The rearrangement joins TRBV6-1 to TRBJ2-7; TRBD2 agrees at 10 bases. Germline V gives CDR1 MNHNS, CDR2 SASEGT. The CDR3 runs 16 residues. Trimming took 5 bases from V and 2 from J; bases not matched to a gene: 9. CDR3 in amino acids: CASSPSGLAGAYEQYF. The CDR3 region has the DNA TGTGCCAGCAGTCCCTCCGGTCTAGCGGGAGCCTACGAGCAGTACTTC.

This clonotype was picked up a small number of times. The chain couples TRBV20-1 to TRBJ2-3, with TRBD1 identical over 9 bases. The CDR3 length is 17 residues. Germline lookup yields CDR1 DFQATT and CDR2 SNEGSKA (reference sequence). V lost 4 bases, J lost 0 bases, and 11 bases stayed unmatched. CDR3 bases: TGCAGTGCTACCGATCCGGGACAGGGCCTTAGCACAGATACGCAGTATTTT. Residues: CSATDPGQGLSTDTQYF.

This clonotype was counted at least ten times. This chain uses TRBV7-9 with TRBJ1-2; the D gene is possibly TRBD1 (5 bases). V lost 5 bases to trimming and J lost 4 bases, with 17 bases between them. This CDR3 spans 15 amino acids. Germline assignment: CDR1 SEHNR and CDR2 FQNEAQ (reference sequence). CDR3 amino acids: CASSDGREVAYGYTF. In DNA, the CDR3 is TGTGCCAGCAGCGATGGCAGGGAGGTCGCCTATGGCTACACCTTC.